Sequencing of this T cell receptor (beta chain) was carried out in a study of molecular identifiers for immune sequencing clone quantification (dated by TCRdb to about 2018). About the study as a whole: For a replicate experiment, RNA from approximately 20,000 or 100,000 naive CD8 T cells was divided into five aliquots, and four of the five aliquots were sequenced. This methods study benchmarked molecular-identifier clustering-based TCR repertoire sequencing (MIDCIRS) and TCR RNA copy counting, using CD8 T cells to do so. The investigation overall reported the following: In CMV-specific effector cells, clones with more than 20 RNA copies accounted for over 97% of molecules, whereas in naive cells such clones accounted for under 1%. Highly expanded clone sizes could be underestimated because identical TCR molecules may share a barcode. Around 2.9 recovered TCR RNA copies per cell were obtained by modeling, versus roughly 10 by digital PCR, implying a capture efficiency of approximately 27%. Spiked-in Jurkat TCR RNA equal to a single cell's worth was reported to be detectable even within one million naive CD8 T cells. The naive libraries included spiked-in Jurkat TCR RNA (about ten copies' worth), and this Jurkat TCR RNA is not part of the donor repertoire. When barcode sub-clustering was omitted, TCR diversity was inflated by chimeric consensus sequences, with chimeras reaching as high as 47%.

Naive CD8 T cell libraries were made from approximately 22,000 to 940,000 sorted cells using 10%, 30% or 50% of purified RNA. Naive CD8 T cells, defined as CD8+CD4-CCR7+CD45RA+, were FACS-sorted into RLT Plus buffer on a BD FACSAria II. To test detection sensitivity, Jurkat RNA equal to fewer than 13 TCR copies was added to samples of about 17,000-1,100,000 naive CD8 T cells. CD8 T cells were enriched with RosetteSep CD8+ T Cell Enrichment Cocktail and Ficoll-Paque, followed by ACK red cell lysis. The library was prepared using PCR. TCRdb names Illumina HiSeq 4000 as the instrument used. Bulk TCR libraries were prepared as previously described, using TCR primers listed in Table S5. The Qiagen AllPrep DNA/RNA kit was used to purify total RNA. Before analysis, reads from multiple sequencing runs of the same library were pooled. The authors' analysis ran thus. Reads were retained only if an exact TCR constant sequence was present, and the retained reads were trimmed to 150 nt and grouped according to their 12-nt molecular barcodes. Within each barcode group, reads were sub-clustered at a 15% Levenshtein threshold, and quality-weighted consensus sequences were built per RNA molecule. Non-functional sequences were filtered out, along with any lower-count sequence sitting one edit away from another sequence. Based on fitting two negative binomial distributions, any barcode sub-cluster with under 20% of the maximum read count was discarded. The raw public reads went through TCRdb reprocessing: fastp at Q25, MiXCR clone calling, in-frame beta chains kept. Each record represents a unique CDR3 protein, reported with the most common genes and DNA among its rows. The V and J calls here are based on TCRdb, not the publication. In all, the sample holds about 510,000 distinct CDR3 sequences, and around a fifth of those were seen once. About 0.8% of the sample comes from the top ten.

Based on the germline V gene (reference sequence), the CDR1 and CDR2 sequences are DFQATT and SNEGSKA. The CDR3 spans 14 residues, from the cysteine through the phenylalanine. The read is trimmed to its CDR3 DNA, 42 bases read in frame from base 1. V is cut by 2 bases and J by 6 bases, and the space between the germline ends is 17 bases. Comments on this clonotype: This clone's antigen is unknown. The record has no base qualities; no much larger clone is one base away.

The receptor's source is a human donor in good health. Some libraries in this study had Jurkat cell RNA spiked in. The specimen was naive CD8+ T cells from blood, with Jurkat cell RNA spiked in. Read against the paper, the sample's cell subset or site label means: FACS-sorted CD8+CD4-CCR7+CD45RA+ naive T cells. The rearranged chain carries TRBV20-1 and TRBJ2-7, with no D gene named confidently. In nucleotide form, the sequence is TGCAGTGCTAGATCTCCGGGTTCCGCCTGCGAGCAGTACTTC. Translated, it reads CSARSPGSACEQYF.